The rows below give T cell receptor beta chains drawn from one sample of a study of cytomegalovirus exposure and HLA in healthy donors. Data came from immunoSEQ multiplex PCR; TCRdb stores just in-frame clones and leaves some out. The sample yields 120,000 or so clones, about 90% seen once. Material: PBMCs. The source is a woman aged 18-30 years in good health and CMV-seronegative. Both conserved end residues are part of each CDR3. The D gene is left open where the match is weak. A clone size is listed for some rows: how often the clone was seen (once, few, many), or a class if it is expanded.

>TRBD1|once|TRBV28
CASRIGQGHTEAFF
>TRBD2|-|TRBV2
CASSEALRRLAGGAGELFF
>TRBD2|-|TRBV6-6
CASRRLAGLDEQFF
>-|-|TRBV4-1
CASSFRPGVAEKLFF
>TRBD2|-|TRBV27
CASTNSGGAPGELFF
>-|-|TRBV19
CASSIPPGQPYEQYF
>TRBD1|once|TRBV7-2
CASSFEFGGGGLYGYTF
>-|-|TRBV11-2
CASSLDGAGNNQPQHF
>TRBD2|-|TRBV2
CASSSHTTTSGRFSPTGELFF
>TRBD2|once|TRBV18
CASSLSSGANTDTQYF
>-|-|TRBV11-3
CASSLGGGDTEAFF
>TRBD2|once|TRBV29-1
CSVESSGDTQYF
>TRBD2|-|TRBV6-1
CASSEAAGGPRGNEQFF
>-|-|TRBV27
CASSRSVLQPQHF
>-|-|TRBV28
CASSFSPGAQHF
>-|few|TRBV19
CASSIFANEQFF
>-|few|TRBV6-1
CASRHRENTEAFF
>-|-|TRBV7-7
CASSRLGRRETQYF
>-|-|TRBV7-9
CASSLVWSTEETQYF
>TRBD1|-|TRBV4-3
CASSQDWGTGRDIQYF
>-|-|TRBV4-3
CASSQERASTDTQYF
>TRBD2|-|TRBV7-2
CASSLAGTSGAYNEQFF
>TRBD1|-|TRBV28
CASSSQGVLPYEQYF
>-|-|TRBV28
CASSLAQTRETQYF
>TRBD1|few|TRBV7-9
CASSFTGDSYEQYF
>-|-|TRBV18
CASSPLRGFEAFF
>-|-|TRBV4-1
CASSQEGGMANEKLFF
>TRBD1|-|TRBV5-5
CASSTTGAEQYF